This paragraph reports one TCR beta chain. The data were taken from a study of blood T cell repertoires in COVID-19. Overall study: In each case, the material was cDNA or gDNA derived from T cells, B-cell-depleted T cells, or PBMCs.

Trimming took off 4 bases at V and 2 bases at J, with 18 bases between the two ends. This CDR3 has 16 amino acids. Germline CDR1 reads SGHVS; CDR2 reads FQNEAQ. The table came from immunoSEQ multiplex PCR; TCRdb's copy has only in-frame clones and leaves some out. The sample lists a few hundred thousand clones, approximately 88% occurring once. Ages ranged from roughly 18 to 100 years, with residence in around 24 US areas. Cohort 3 recovery required two negative PCRs, clearance, or symptom resolution. The J gene is TRBJ2-7, the V gene TRBV7-8; weak D call: TRBD2 (6 bases). The receptor's source is a middle-aged woman who had recovered from COVID-19. What was sequenced was PBMCs or T cells enriched from blood (not recorded which). The CDR3 spells CASSSSRFGGTYEQYF. The CDR3 coding sequence is TGTGCCAGCAGCTCCTCCCGGTTTGGGGGGACCTACGAGCAGTACTTC.